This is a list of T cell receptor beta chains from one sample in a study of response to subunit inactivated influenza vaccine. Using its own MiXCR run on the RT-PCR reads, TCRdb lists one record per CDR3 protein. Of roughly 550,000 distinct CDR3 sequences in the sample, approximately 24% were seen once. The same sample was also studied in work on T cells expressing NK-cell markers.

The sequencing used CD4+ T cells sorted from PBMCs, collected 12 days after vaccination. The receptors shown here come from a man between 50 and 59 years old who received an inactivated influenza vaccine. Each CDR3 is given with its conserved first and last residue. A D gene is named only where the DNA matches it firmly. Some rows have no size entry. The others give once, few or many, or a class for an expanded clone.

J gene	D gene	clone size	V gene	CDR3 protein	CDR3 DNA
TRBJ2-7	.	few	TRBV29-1	CSVLSPSYEQYF	TGCAGCGTTTTGTCACCATCCTACGAGCAGTACTTC
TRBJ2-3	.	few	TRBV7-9	CARGASGTDTQYF	TGTGCCAGAGGCGCTAGCGGCACAGATACGCAGTATTTT
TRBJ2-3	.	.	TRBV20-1	CSARDRVAGTDTQYF	TGCAGTGCTAGAGATCGGGTAGCTGGGACAGATACGCAGTATTTT
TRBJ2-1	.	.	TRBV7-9	CASSFNRYEQFF	TGTGCCAGCAGCTTCAATCGTTACGAGCAGTTCTTC
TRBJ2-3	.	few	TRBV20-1	CSASRPAGLADTQYF	TGCAGTGCTAGTCGCCCAGCGGGTTTGGCAGATACGCAGTATTTT
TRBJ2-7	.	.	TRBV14	CASSQFLAGEQYF	TGTGCCAGCAGCCAGTTTCTAGCCGGCGAGCAGTACTTC
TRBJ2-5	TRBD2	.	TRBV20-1	CSAKAAGGPSQYF	TGCAGTGCTAAAGCGGCGGGAGGGCCCTCCCAGTACTTC
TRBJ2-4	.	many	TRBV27	CASGRGVQYF	TGTGCCAGCGGCCGAGGGGTTCAGTACTTC
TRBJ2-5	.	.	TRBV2	CASRELEETQYF	TGTGCCAGCAGGGAACTAGAAGAGACCCAGTACTTC
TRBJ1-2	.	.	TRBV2	CASSEEGRNYGYTF	TGTGCCAGCAGTGAAGAGGGCAGGAACTATGGCTACACCTTC
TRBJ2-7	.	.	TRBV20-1	CSARGGHEQYF	TGCAGTGCTAGAGGGGGACACGAGCAGTACTTC
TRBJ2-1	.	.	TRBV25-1	CASSEGSEQFF	TGTGCCAGCAGTGAAGGAAGTGAGCAGTTCTTC
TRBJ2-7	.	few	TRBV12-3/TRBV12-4	CASRRDPGGFYEQYF	TGTGCCAGCAGGAGGGACCCAGGTGGTTTCTACGAGCAGTACTTC
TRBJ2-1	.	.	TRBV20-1	CSASTGHPNAEQFF	TGCAGTGCTAGTACGGGACACCCCAACGCTGAGCAGTTCTTC
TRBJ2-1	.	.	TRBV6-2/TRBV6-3	CASRGGGGHEQFF	TGTGCCAGCAGGGGAGGGGGGGGTCATGAGCAGTTCTTC
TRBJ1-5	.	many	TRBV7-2	CASSLRSGISNQPQHF	TGTGCCAGCAGCTTAAGGTCAGGGATTAGCAATCAGCCCCAGCATTTT
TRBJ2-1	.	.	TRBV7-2	CASCEGGLPYNEQFF	TGTGCCAGTTGTGAGGGGGGACTACCCTACAATGAGCAGTTCTTC
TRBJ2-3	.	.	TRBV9	CASSGSGLTDTQYF	TGTGCCAGCAGCGGTAGCGGACTCACAGATACGCAGTATTTT
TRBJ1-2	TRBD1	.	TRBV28	CASRKTGGENYGYTF	TGTGCCAGCAGGAAAACAGGGGGCGAAAACTATGGCTACACCTTC
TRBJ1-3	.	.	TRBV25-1	CSSGGRDTSGNTIYF	TGTTCCAGCGGGGGCCGGGACACCTCTGGAAACACCATATATTTT
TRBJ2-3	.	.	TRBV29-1	CSVELGPTDTQYF	TGCAGCGTTGAACTAGGACCCACGGATACGCAGTATTTT
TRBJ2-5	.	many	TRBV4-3	CASSPNREETQYF	TGCGCCAGCAGCCCGAACAGGGAAGAGACCCAGTACTTC
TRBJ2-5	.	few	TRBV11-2	CASSDTGGGKTQYF	TGTGCCAGCAGCGATACGGGCGGTGGGAAGACCCAGTACTTC
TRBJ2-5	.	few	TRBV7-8	CASSLMTAFVETQYF	TGTGCCAGCAGCCTAATGACGGCCTTTGTGGAGACCCAGTACTTC
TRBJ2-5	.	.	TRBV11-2	CASTVGQRYF	TGTGCCAGCACGGTGGGGCAGCGATACTTC
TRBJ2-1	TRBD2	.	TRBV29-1	CSVEAGLAETYNEQFF	TGCAGCGTTGAAGCGGGACTAGCGGAGACCTACAATGAGCAGTTCTTC
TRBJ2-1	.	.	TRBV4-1	CASSPRDTGYNEQFF	TGCGCCAGCAGCCCGCGGGACACCGGTTACAATGAGCAGTTCTTC
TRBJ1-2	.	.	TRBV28	CASRQGLYGYTF	TGTGCCAGCAGACAGGGACTCTATGGCTACACCTTC
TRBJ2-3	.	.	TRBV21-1	CASGPPRPF	TGTGCCAGCGGGCCTCCCCGCCCTTTT
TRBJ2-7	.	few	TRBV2	CASTWGLFYEQYF	TGTGCCAGCACTTGGGGACTTTTCTACGAGCAGTACTTC
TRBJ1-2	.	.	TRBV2	CASSVRVVVSDGNYGYTF	TGTGCCAGCAGTGTCCGAGTGGTTGTCAGTGACGGGAACTATGGCTACACCTTC
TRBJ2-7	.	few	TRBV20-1	CSAMLAGRPYEQYF	TGCAGTGCTATGTTGGCAGGGAGACCCTACGAGCAGTACTTC
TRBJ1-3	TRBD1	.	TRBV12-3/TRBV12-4	CASRSQGAGNTIYF	TGTGCCAGCAGGTCTCAGGGGGCTGGAAACACCATATATTTT
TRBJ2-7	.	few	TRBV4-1	CASSSHQVFSAYEQYF	TGCGCCAGCAGCTCCCACCAAGTCTTTTCGGCTTACGAGCAGTACTTC
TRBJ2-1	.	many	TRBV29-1	CSVGVLADEQFF	TGCAGCGTGGGCGTTTTAGCGGACGAGCAGTTCTTC
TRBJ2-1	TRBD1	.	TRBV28	CASSLTGVYYNEQFF	TGTGCCAGCAGCCTGACAGGGGTGTACTACAATGAGCAGTTCTTC
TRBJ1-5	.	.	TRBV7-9	CASSRGGTIGNQPQHF	TGTGCCAGCAGCCGGGGGGGGACCATAGGCAATCAGCCCCAGCATTTT
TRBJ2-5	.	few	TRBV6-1	CASISGSLNYKETQYF	TGTGCCAGCATATCGGGGAGCCTAAACTACAAAGAGACCCAGTACTTC
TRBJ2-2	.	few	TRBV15	CATSRERPFAGELFF	TGTGCCACCAGCAGAGAGCGGCCCTTCGCCGGGGAGCTGTTTTTT
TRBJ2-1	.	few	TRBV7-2	CASSLSYGVSEQFF	TGTGCCAGCAGCTTGAGCTATGGCGTTAGTGAGCAGTTCTTC
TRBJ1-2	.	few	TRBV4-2	CASSPSDGEYGYTF	TGTGCCAGCAGCCCCTCGGACGGAGAATATGGCTACACCTTC